These 25 T cell receptor beta chains originate from one sample sequenced in a study of blood T cell repertoires in COVID-19. TCRdb keeps only in-frame clones here, not all; method: immunoSEQ multiplex PCR. In the table there are around 200,000 clones, about 85% of which are singletons. Sequencing was performed on peripheral blood. The receptors stem from a woman over 75 with acute or convalescent COVID-19.

The chain carries TRBV10-2 and TRBJ2-7; D perhaps matches TRBD2 (6 bases). CDR1 is WSHSY, CDR2 SAAADI, per germline. V lost 8 bases and J lost 3, with 11 bases in between. This CDR3 is built from 12 residues. DNA of the CDR3: TGCGCCAGCGAAGGTAGCGGCTACGAGCAGTACTTC. It codes for CASEGSGYEQYF.

This sequence joins TRBV14 and TRBJ2-3; D remains unclear. The germline V and J ends were trimmed by 3 bases and 4 bases, with 8 bases remaining between them. The CDR3 extends over 13 amino acids. The V gene's germline CDR1 is SGHDN and CDR2 FVKESK. CDR3 nucleotides: TGTGCCAGCAGCCAGGCATTGGCAGATACGCAGTATTTT. It specifies CASSQALADTQYF.

The V call is TRBV28, the J call TRBJ1-4; 8 positions agree with TRBD1. CDR3 length: 15 amino acids. The germline CDR1 and CDR2 sequences are MDHEN and SYDVKM. The V segment lost 5 bases and the J segment 8 bases; nucleotides outside the gene matches: 10. CDR3 nucleotides: TGTGCCAGCAGTCCGCAGGACAGGGCGGACGAAAAACTGTTTTTT. Translated, it gives CASSPQDRADEKLFF. The variable domain in full, with the rest retrieved from reference TRBV28 and TRBJ1-4, is DVKVTQSSRYLVKRTGEKVFLECVQDMDHENMFWYRQDPGLGLRLIYFSYDVKMKEKGDIPEGYSVSREKKERFSLILESASTNQTSMYLCASSPQDRADEKLFFGSGTQLSVL.

V usage is TRBV28 and J usage is TRBJ1-4; 9 bases fit TRBD1. There are 19 residues in the CDR3. Looked up from germline, CDR1 is MDHEN and CDR2 is SYDVKM. The J segment lost 6 bases and the V segment lost 5 bases, leaving 19 bases of the junction unmatched. CDR3 loop: CASSRIRDRAPLGHEKLFF. CDR3 sequence (DNA): TGTGCCAGCAGTAGGATCCGGGACAGGGCGCCGCTAGGGCATGAAAAACTGTTTTTT.

The chain joins TRBV20-1 to TRBJ1-1, with a tentative D call TRBD1 (6 bases). The CDR3 is made up of 11 amino acids. Germline values: CDR1 DFQATT, CDR2 SNEGSKA (reference sequence). V lost 6 bases to trimming and J lost 10 bases, with 15 bases between them. CDR3 amino acids: CSAGRQVRAFF. DNA of the CDR3: TGCAGTGCCGGTCGACAGGTTAGAGCTTTCTTT.

In DNA form, the CDR3 reads TGTGCCAGCAGCTTGACAGGGGGCGTTGAGACCCAGTACTTC. The encoded protein is CASSLTGGVETQYF. This chain links TRBV5-4 with TRBJ2-5; TRBD1 matches 9 bases. In germline, CDR1 is SGHNT, CDR2 YYREEE (reference sequence). The CDR3 runs 14 residues. J lost 5 bases, V lost 1 base, and 3 bases had no gene match.

Only a few counts were recorded for this clone. CDR3 residues: CASSDPGRSGAFF. The CDR3, as DNA: TGTGCCAGCAGTGACCCAGGGCGCTCTGGAGCTTTCTTT. V is TRBV25-1 and J is TRBJ1-1; D is perhaps TRBD1 (5 bases). This CDR3 is 13 amino acids long. Germline V gives CDR1 MGHDK, CDR2 SYGVNS. With 3 bases removed from V and 10 bases from J, the gap between germline ends came to 15 bases.

The rearrangement uses TRBV14 and TRBJ2-1; D call uncertain. V was pared by 1 base and J by 0 bases, with 7 bases between. Looked up from germline, CDR1 is SGHDN and CDR2 is FVKESK. This CDR3 is built from 15 residues. The CDR3 reads CASSQGATSYNEQFF. In nucleotides, the CDR3 is TGTGCCAGCAGCCAAGGGGCTACCTCCTACAATGAGCAGTTCTTC.

V gene TRBV9 combines with J gene TRBJ2-1, with D unclear. Trimming removed 0 bases at V and 11 bases at J, with 18 bases between. CDR1 is SGDLS and CDR2 is YYNGEE in the germline V gene. The CDR3 contains 15 residues. The CDR3: CASSVAGLTSDKQFF. CDR3 in DNA: TGTGCCAGCAGCGTAGCCGGGTTAACGAGCGATAAGCAGTTCTTC.

The J gene is TRBJ1-2, the V gene TRBV7-2, with D perhaps matching TRBD1 (6 bases). Per germline, CDR1 SGHTA and CDR2 FQGNSA. This CDR3 contains 13 residues. V was cut by 3 bases and J by 8 bases, with 13 bases left in between. CDR3: CASSFFQGPGYTF. Written as DNA, the CDR3 is TGTGCCAGCAGCTTTTTCCAGGGGCCCGGCTACACCTTC.

Only one count was recorded for this clone. The V gene is TRBV2, the J gene TRBJ2-7; D possibly corresponds to TRBD1 (5 bases). V was shortened by 7 bases and J by 0 bases, with 13 bases between the two germline ends. Germline assignment: CDR1 SNHLY and CDR2 FYNNEI. CDR3 size: 14 residues. CDR3 residues: CASKQTAASYEQYF. CDR3 in DNA: TGTGCCAGCAAACAGACAGCCGCCTCCTACGAGCAGTACTTC.

This chain connects TRBV6-6 to TRBJ1-2, with a tentative D call TRBD1 (5 bases). The CDR3 length is 11 residues. Looked up from germline, CDR1 is MNHNY and CDR2 is SVGAGI (reference sequence). V was cut by 8 bases and J by 8 bases, with 12 bases left in between. The CDR3 here is CASRAGGGYTF. The CDR3 coding sequence is TGTGCCAGCCGCGCGGGGGGGGGCTACACCTTC.

The chain recombines TRBV4-3 with TRBJ1-2; D possibly corresponds to TRBD1 (6 bases). This CDR3 region has 14 residues. V was pared by 7 bases and J by 2 bases, with 14 bases between. Germline V gene data show CDR1 as LGHNA and CDR2 as YSLEER. CDR3 in DNA: TGCGCCAGCAACTCTGGACAGAAGAACTATGGCTACACCTTC. Residues: CASNSGQKNYGYTF.

This clone was recorded a few times. V usage is TRBV4-3 and J usage is TRBJ1-4; 7 nucleotides line up with TRBD1. V lost 0 bases and J lost 3; bases outside the gene matches: 4. The CDR3 totals 16 residues. Germline CDR1 and CDR2: LGHNA and YSLEER. CDR3 nucleotides: TGCGCCAGCAGCCAAGACAAGGGACAGTCTAATGAAAAACTGTTTTTT. It codes for CASSQDKGQSNEKLFF.

V and J are TRBV19 and TRBJ1-1, with 7 positions matching TRBD1. This CDR3 contains 14 residues. Germline V gene lookup returns CDR1 LNHDA and CDR2 SQIVND (reference sequence). J gave up 5 bases and V 10 bases, and 13 bases lay outside the gene matches. The CDR3 is CATADRAGLTEAFF. The CDR3 DNA sequence: TGTGCCACTGCAGACAGGGCGGGGTTGACTGAAGCTTTCTTT.

The chain is built from TRBV6-2 or TRBV6-3 and TRBJ1-1, with 10 bases fitting TRBD1. CDR1 MNHEY and CDR2 SVGEGT come from the germline V gene. The CDR3 has 16 amino acids. V shed 6 bases, J shed 1 base, and the junction held 8 bases outside the gene matches. As DNA, the CDR3 is TGTGCCAGCAGATACCTCCGGACAGGGGGGAACACTGAAGCTTTCTTT. It translates to CASRYLRTGGNTEAFF.

This chain connects TRBV7-2 to TRBJ2-1, with TRBD2 matching 10 bases. V dropped 6 bases and J dropped 0; count of bases not matched to a gene: 2. The CDR3 consists of 15 residues. Looked up from germline, CDR1 is SGHTA and CDR2 is FQGNSA. For the CDR3, the DNA is TGTGCCAGCAGAAGGACTAGCGGCTCCTACAATGAGCAGTTCTTC. It is translated as CASRRTSGSYNEQFF.

The CDR3 DNA reads as TGTGCCAGCAGTTTTCCGGATCGGACTCCTATAGCCAAAAACATTCAGTACTTC. Its protein is CASSFPDRTPIAKNIQYF. V gene TRBV27 combines with J gene TRBJ2-4; D is possibly TRBD2 (5 bases). CDR1 is MNHEY and CDR2 is SMNVEV in the germline V gene (reference sequence). The V end was cut by 3 bases, the J end by 0 bases, with 18 bases between. The CDR3 runs 18 residues.

The rearrangement uses TRBV28 and TRBJ1-6, with 8 bases matching TRBD1. Germline V lookup: CDR1 MDHEN, CDR2 SYDVKM. CDR3 length: 14 residues. With 5 bases clipped from V and 8 bases from J, the junction kept 5 bases outside the gene matches. This CDR3 reads CASSPGQADSPLHF. Here the CDR3 DNA reads TGTGCCAGCAGTCCGGGACAGGCCGATTCACCCCTCCACTTT.

A single count supports this clone. This sequence joins TRBV4-2 and TRBJ2-7, with D possibly matching TRBD2 (6 bases). Per the germline V gene, CDR1 is LGHNA and CDR2 is YNFKEQ. The CDR3 covers 14 residues. Trimming stripped 3 bases from V and 4 bases from J, with 13 bases between. This chain's CDR3 is CASSQGGPLYEQYF. The CDR3 nucleotides read TGTGCCAGCAGCCAGGGGGGACCGTTATACGAGCAGTACTTC.

The chain employs TRBV6-6 and TRBJ2-5, with 7 bases identical to TRBD2. The V segment lost 7 bases and the J segment 0 bases; nucleotides outside the gene matches: 2. This CDR3 is built from 13 residues. Germline V gene sequence: CDR1 MNHNY, CDR2 SVGAGI (reference sequence). This CDR3 is CASMRGNQETQYF. CDR3 in DNA: TGTGCCAGCATGCGGGGGAACCAAGAGACCCAGTACTTC.

The chain joins TRBV4-2 to TRBJ2-1; a weak D match, TRBD1 (5 bases). V was clipped by 1 base and J by 9 bases, with 22 bases between them. The CDR3 loop spans 17 amino acids. Germline CDR1 and CDR2: LGHNA and YNFKEQ. The CDR3 spells CASSQVSGPQRRGEQFF. The CDR3 nucleotides are TGTGCCAGCAGCCAAGTATCAGGGCCCCAGCGTAGGGGTGAGCAGTTCTTC.

This chain links TRBV4-3 with TRBJ2-3; no definite D call. The germline V gene encodes CDR1 LGHNA and CDR2 YSLEER. V was pared by 0 bases and J by 2 bases, with 12 bases between. This CDR3 comprises 16 residues. CDR3 sequence: CASSQDAHEFTDTQYF. The CDR3 DNA sequence: TGCGCCAGCAGCCAAGACGCCCATGAGTTCACAGATACGCAGTATTTT.

The rearrangement links TRBV12-3 or TRBV12-4 to TRBJ2-1, with D tentatively TRBD2 (5 bases). Between the trimmed V and J ends, which lost 4 bases and 9 bases, there was a span of 13 bases. The CDR3 loop spans 13 amino acids. Written as DNA, the CDR3 is TGTGCCAGCAGTTATGGGAGTACGGGTGAGCAGTTCTTC. Amino acids: CASSYGSTGEQFF.

This sequence joins TRBV7-2 and TRBJ1-1, with D possibly being TRBD1 (5 bases). The V end was cut by 1 base, the J end by 8 bases, with 17 bases between. The CDR3 contains 15 residues. CDR1 and CDR2 from the germline V gene are SGHTA and FQGNSA. As DNA, the CDR3 is TGTGCCAGCAGCTTAGGAATGCAGGGAATCGGAGAAGCTTTCTTT. It encodes CASSLGMQGIGEAFF.